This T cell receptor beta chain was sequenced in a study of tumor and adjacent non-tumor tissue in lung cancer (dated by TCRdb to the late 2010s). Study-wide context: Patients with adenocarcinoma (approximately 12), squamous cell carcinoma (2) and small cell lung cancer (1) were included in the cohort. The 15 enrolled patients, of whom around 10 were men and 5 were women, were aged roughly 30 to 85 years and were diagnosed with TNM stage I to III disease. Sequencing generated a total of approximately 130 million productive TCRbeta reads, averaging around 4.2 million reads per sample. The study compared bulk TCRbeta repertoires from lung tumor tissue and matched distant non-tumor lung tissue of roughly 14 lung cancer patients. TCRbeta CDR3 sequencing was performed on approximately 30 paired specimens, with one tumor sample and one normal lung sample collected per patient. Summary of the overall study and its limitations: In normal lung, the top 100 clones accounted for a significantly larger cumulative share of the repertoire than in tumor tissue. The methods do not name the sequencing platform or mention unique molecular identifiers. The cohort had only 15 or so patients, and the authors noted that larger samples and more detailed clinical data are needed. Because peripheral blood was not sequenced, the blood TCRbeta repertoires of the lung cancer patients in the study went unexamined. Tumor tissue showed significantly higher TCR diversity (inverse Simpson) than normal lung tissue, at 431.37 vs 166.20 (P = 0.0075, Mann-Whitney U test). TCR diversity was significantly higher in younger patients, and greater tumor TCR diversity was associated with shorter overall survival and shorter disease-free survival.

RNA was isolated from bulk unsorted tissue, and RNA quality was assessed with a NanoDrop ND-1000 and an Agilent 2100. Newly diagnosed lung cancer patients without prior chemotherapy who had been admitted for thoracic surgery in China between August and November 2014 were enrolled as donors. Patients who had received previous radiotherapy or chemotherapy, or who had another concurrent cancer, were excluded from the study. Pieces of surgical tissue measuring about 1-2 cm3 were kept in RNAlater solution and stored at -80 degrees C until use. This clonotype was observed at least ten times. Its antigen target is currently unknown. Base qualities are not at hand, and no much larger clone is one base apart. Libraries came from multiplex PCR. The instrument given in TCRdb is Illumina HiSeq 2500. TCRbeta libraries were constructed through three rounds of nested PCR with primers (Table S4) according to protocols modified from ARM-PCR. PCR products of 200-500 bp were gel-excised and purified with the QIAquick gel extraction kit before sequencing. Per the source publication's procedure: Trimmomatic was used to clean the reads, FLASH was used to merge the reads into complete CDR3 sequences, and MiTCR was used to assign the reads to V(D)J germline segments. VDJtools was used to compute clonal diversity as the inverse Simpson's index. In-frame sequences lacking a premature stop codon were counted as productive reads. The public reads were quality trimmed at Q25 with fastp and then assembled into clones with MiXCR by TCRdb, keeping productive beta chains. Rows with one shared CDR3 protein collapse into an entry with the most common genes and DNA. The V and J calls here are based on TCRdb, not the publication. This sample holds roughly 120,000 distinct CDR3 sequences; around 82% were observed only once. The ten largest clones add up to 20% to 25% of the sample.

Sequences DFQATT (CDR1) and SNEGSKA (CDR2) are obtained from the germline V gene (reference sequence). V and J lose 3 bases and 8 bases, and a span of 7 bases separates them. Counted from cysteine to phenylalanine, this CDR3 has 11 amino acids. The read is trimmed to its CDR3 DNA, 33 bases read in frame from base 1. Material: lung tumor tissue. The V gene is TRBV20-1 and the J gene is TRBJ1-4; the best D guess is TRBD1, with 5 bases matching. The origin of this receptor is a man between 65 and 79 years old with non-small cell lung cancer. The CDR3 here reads CSARTDEKLFF. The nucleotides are TGCAGTGCTAGGACAGACGAAAAACTGTTTTTT.